The source of this TCR beta chain is a study of T cells after yellow fever vaccination. Broader study findings: Among all clonotypes, a small share was observed in both CD4 and CD8 compartments.

This clonotype was observed at least ten times. Its target is not known. The CDR3 sequence is 13 residues long. The V gene lost 4 bases and the J gene lost 6 bases, with 10 bases spanning the gap. The V gene's germline CDR1 is SGHTA and CDR2 FQGNSA. For TCR, cDNA came from 5'RACE template switching, which added a universal primer site and UMIs. TCRdb called the 5' RACE reads again in MiXCR, with one record for every CDR3 protein. The sample has hundreds of thousands of distinct CDR3 sequences, 8% to 10% seen once; the top ten hold roughly 17%. The material was PBMCs, obtained on the day of the first yellow fever vaccination. The clonotype originates from a man younger than 30 who received the YFV17D yellow fever vaccine. The V call is TRBV7-2, the J call TRBJ2-1; D gene uncertain. CDR3 in DNA: TGTGCCAGCAGCTCCTACTTCCCCAATGAGCAGTTCTTC. It yields the protein CASSSYFPNEQFF.